Presented here are 31 T cell receptor beta chains from one specimen sequenced in a study of blood T cell repertoires in COVID-19. The data were produced by immunoSEQ multiplex PCR, yet TCRdb's version contains in-frame clones alone and is incomplete. The sample lists roughly 250,000 clones, 80% to 90% occurring once. Sample: peripheral blood. These receptors were obtained from a young woman with COVID-19, enrolled during active disease.

This chain links TRBV6-1 with TRBJ1-6, with D maybe TRBD1 (6 bases). Germline CDR1 is MNHNS and CDR2 is SASEGT. Trimming removed 2 bases at V and 0 bases at J, with 8 bases between. The CDR3 spans 16 residues. The CDR3 DNA follows: TGTGCCAGCAGTGAAACAGGGAGCTCCTATAATTCACCCCTCCACTTT. It translates to CASSETGSSYNSPLHF.

For this clone: The sample holds other DNA sequences that translate to the same CDR3. This chain connects TRBV19 to TRBJ2-7, with 12 bases identical to TRBD1. The trim removed 5 bases at V and 4 bases at J, leaving 3 bases unmatched. The CDR3 extends over 14 amino acids. Germline loops: CDR1 LNHDA, CDR2 SQIVND (reference sequence). The CDR3 protein is CASSPGQGAYEQYF. CDR3 DNA sequence: TGTGCCAGTAGTCCGGGACAGGGGGCGTACGAGCAGTACTTC.

This rearrangement joins TRBV4-2 to TRBJ2-6, with D maybe TRBD2 (5 bases). The CDR3 spans 16 residues. The germline V gene has CDR1 LGHNA and CDR2 YNFKEQ. V was pared by 1 base and J by 4 bases, with 11 bases between. The CDR3 DNA reads TGTGCCAGCAGCCAAGCTATGAGGGCCGGGGCCAACGTCCTGACTTTC. Translating it yields CASSQAMRAGANVLTF.

This clone was recorded a few times. The V and J genes are TRBV6-5 and TRBJ1-2, with TRBD1 matching 8 bases. This CDR3 is 14 amino acids long. The V and J ends lost 5 bases and 8 bases, in that order; junction bases with no gene match: 10. The germline V gene encodes CDR1 MNHEY and CDR2 SVGAGI. CDR3 sequence: CASSPRGRTRGYTF. In nucleotides, the CDR3 is TGTGCCAGCAGTCCCAGGGGGCGGACTAGAGGCTACACCTTC.

V is TRBV5-4 and J is TRBJ2-5; D perhaps matches TRBD2 (5 bases). The length of the CDR3 is 16 residues. V was cut by 6 bases and J by 7 bases, with 25 bases left in between. CDR1 SGHNT and CDR2 YYREEE come from the germline V gene (reference sequence). The DNA for the CDR3 is TGTGCCAGCACGCCGGGGATTTCGACGGCAGGTGGGACCCAGTACTTC. Translating gives CASTPGISTAGGTQYF.

J is TRBJ2-1 and V is TRBV5-1, with D maybe TRBD2 (5 bases). This CDR3 comprises 12 residues. Germline V gives CDR1 SGHRS, CDR2 YFSETQ. The V and J ends lost 1 base and 9 bases respectively, with 8 bases between them. The DNA for the CDR3 is TGCGCCAGCAGCTTGTCGGGGTCTGAGCAGTTCTTC. Protein sequence: CASSLSGSEQFF.

The chain carries TRBV5-1 and TRBJ1-1; D is unclear. The germline V gene encodes CDR1 SGHRS and CDR2 YFSETQ. V was cut by 1 base and J by 0 bases, with 10 bases left in between. CDR3 size: 15 residues. CDR3 nucleotides: TGCGCCAGCAGCTTGACTCCCGGGATGAACACTGAAGCTTTCTTT. This gives the protein CASSLTPGMNTEAFF.

V and J are TRBV5-4 and TRBJ1-2; 9 positions agree with TRBD1. Germline V CDR1 and CDR2: SGHNT, YYREEE (reference sequence). CDR3 length: 13 residues. The trim removed 4 bases at V and 4 bases at J, leaving 2 bases unmatched. In nucleotides, the CDR3 is TGTGCCAGCAGCCGGGGACAGGGCTATGGCTACACCTTC. It is translated as CASSRGQGYGYTF. Together with reference TRBV5-4 and TRBJ1-2, the CDR3 gives the full variable domain: ETGVTQSPTHLIKTRGQQVTLRCSSQSGHNTVSWYQQALGQGPQFIFQYYREEENGRGNFPPRFSGLQFPNYSSELNVNALELDDSALYLCASSRGQGYGYTFGSGTRLTVV.

The chain couples TRBV7-2 to TRBJ2-2, with TRBD2 as a possible D gene (5 bases). Per germline, CDR1 SGHTA and CDR2 FQGNSA. The CDR3 has 14 residues. Trimming shortened V by 8 bases and J by 0 bases, and 10 bases separated the two germline ends. CDR3 coding DNA: TGTGCCAGCGGGTCCGGGGCGAACACCGGGGAGCTGTTTTTT. It encodes CASGSGANTGELFF.

V gene TRBV7-9 combines with J gene TRBJ2-2; perhaps TRBD1 as D (6 bases). Germline values: CDR1 SEHNR, CDR2 FQNEAQ (reference sequence). There are 13 residues in the CDR3. V was trimmed by 5 bases and J by 6 bases, leaving 10 bases between them. The CDR3 bases are TGTGCCAGCAGCCCCAGGGGTTCCGGGGAGCTGTTTTTT. This encodes CASSPRGSGELFF.

This chain joins TRBV4-1 and TRBJ2-5; D remains ambiguous. The CDR3 totals 14 residues. V shed 1 base and J shed 5 bases, with 11 bases lying between them. The germline gives CDR1 MGHRA, CDR2 YSYEKL. The CDR3 loop is CASSQGPGFETQYF. CDR3 in DNA: TGCGCCAGCAGCCAAGGGCCAGGCTTTGAGACCCAGTACTTC.

The rearrangement joins TRBV5-1 to TRBJ2-7, with D tentatively TRBD1 (6 bases). CDR3 size: 14 residues. CDR1 and CDR2 from the germline V gene are SGHRS and YFSETQ. V lost 0 bases to trimming and J lost 3 bases, with 10 bases between them. The CDR3 reads CASSLGGLGYEQYF. The CDR3 nucleotides are TGCGCCAGCAGCTTGGGGGGGCTCGGCTACGAGCAGTACTTC.

This chain connects TRBV19 to TRBJ1-5; 8 nucleotides align to TRBD1. V was pared by 6 bases and J by 3 bases, with 7 bases of the junction left unmatched. The CDR3 is 15 residues long. The germline V gene encodes CDR1 LNHDA and CDR2 SQIVND (reference sequence). CDR3 nucleotide sequence: TGTGCCAGTAGACACTGGGACAGGATCAATCAGCCCCAGCATTTT. This encodes CASRHWDRINQPQHF. The entire variable domain, with the rest obtained from reference TRBV19 and TRBJ1-5, is as follows: DGGITQSPKYLFRKEGQNVTLSCEQNLNHDAMYWYRQDPGQGLRLIYYSQIVNDFQKGDIAEGYSVSREKKESFPLTVTSAQKNPTAFYLCASRHWDRINQPQHFGDGTRLSIL.

The CDR3 sequence is CASSQAGGWTQYF. DNA of the CDR3: TGTGCCAGCAGCCAAGCGGGGGGGTGGACCCAGTACTTC. The chain uses TRBV3-1 (or the pseudogene TRBV3-2) and TRBJ2-5, with 8 bases lining up with TRBD2. The CDR3 consists of 13 residues. V lost 1 base and J lost 7; bases outside the gene matches: 2. Germline V CDR1 and CDR2: LGHDT, YNNKEL (reference sequence).

V usage is TRBV19 and J usage is TRBJ1-4; 12 bases fit TRBD1. The V gene end was trimmed by 5 bases and the J gene end by 4 bases; junction bases not matched to a gene: 8. The CDR3 extends over 17 amino acids. The germline V gene has CDR1 LNHDA and CDR2 SQIVND (reference sequence). CDR3 nucleotides: TGTGCCAGTAGTTCCGGGGACAGGGGGCGGATTAATGAAAAACTGTTTTTT. Its translation is CASSSGDRGRINEKLFF. Full variable domain (missing parts from reference TRBV19 and TRBJ1-4): DGGITQSPKYLFRKEGQNVTLSCEQNLNHDAMYWYRQDPGQGLRLIYYSQIVNDFQKGDIAEGYSVSREKKESFPLTVTSAQKNPTAFYLCASSSGDRGRINEKLFFGSGTQLSVL.

The V gene is TRBV9, the J gene TRBJ1-3; D call uncertain. Trimming stripped 0 bases from V and 1 base from J, with 5 bases between. The length of the CDR3 is 14 residues. The germline gives CDR1 SGDLS, CDR2 YYNGEE. The CDR3 spells CASSVDQSGNTIYF. The CDR3 DNA reads TGTGCCAGCAGCGTAGATCAATCTGGAAACACCATATATTTT. The entire variable domain, with the rest obtained from reference TRBV9 and TRBJ1-3, is as follows: DSGVTQTPKHLITATGQRVTLRCSPRSGDLSVYWYQQSLDQGLQFLIQYYNGEERAKGNILERFSAQQFPDLHSELNLSSLELGDSALYFCASSVDQSGNTIYFGEGSWLTVV.

The chain couples TRBV27 to TRBJ2-7, with 7 positions matching TRBD1. The J segment lost 5 bases and the V segment lost 3 bases, leaving 19 bases of the junction unmatched. This CDR3 has 18 residues. Germline assignment: CDR1 MNHEY and CDR2 SMNVEV (reference sequence). CDR3 residues: CASSLFSRGKRSINEQYF. CDR3 sequence (DNA): TGTGCCAGCAGTTTGTTCAGCAGGGGGAAACGGAGCATCAACGAGCAGTACTTC.

This clone has just one count. This chain joins TRBV29-1 and TRBJ1-1; 8 nucleotides line up with TRBD1. Per germline, CDR1 SQVTM and CDR2 ANQGSEA. The CDR3 sequence is 12 residues long. The trim removed 8 bases at V and 1 base at J, leaving 3 bases unmatched. The CDR3 here is CSTGQGNTEAFF. CDR3 sequence (DNA): TGCAGCACAGGACAGGGGAACACTGAAGCTTTCTTT.

The CDR3 DNA sequence: TGTGCCAGCAGCCGGACAGGGGTGGGAGGCTACACCTTC. Amino acids: CASSRTGVGGYTF. The chain has TRBV9 and TRBJ1-2; 9 nucleotides line up with TRBD1. There are 13 residues in the CDR3. The ends lost 4 bases at V and 8 bases at J; junction bases unmatched: 6. Germline V CDR1 and CDR2: SGDLS, YYNGEE.

The chain couples TRBV3-1 (or the pseudogene TRBV3-2) to TRBJ2-3, with D maybe TRBD2 (6 bases). This CDR3 is 16 amino acids long. The V end was cut by 4 bases, the J end by 0 bases, with 14 bases between. Germline CDR1 reads LGHDT; CDR2 reads YNNKEL (reference sequence). CDR3 coding DNA: TGTGCCAGCAGCCTACGAGGTGGGGGGAGCACAGATACGCAGTATTTT. Its translation is CASSLRGGGSTDTQYF.

This chain links TRBV11-1 with TRBJ1-6, with D hard to call. CDR1 is SGHAT, CDR2 FQDESV, per germline (reference sequence). The CDR3 has 13 amino acids. Trimming cost V 5 bases and J 9 bases, with 11 bases left between them. CDR3 in amino acids: CASSRTSLSPLHF. CDR3 DNA: TGTGCCAGCAGCCGGACTTCCCTTTCACCCCTCCACTTT.

V and J are TRBV6-5 and TRBJ2-1; 7 nucleotides match TRBD2. Germline trimming cut 6 bases from V and 6 bases from J; bases unmatched to any gene: 5. CDR1 and CDR2 (germline): MNHEY, SVGAGI. The CDR3 is 13 amino acids. CDR3 in DNA: TGTGCCAGCAGCGGGGGGATAAGCAATGAGCAGTTCTTC. Amino acid sequence: CASSGGISNEQFF.

The V and J genes are TRBV6-5 and TRBJ1-5; 8 nucleotides agree with TRBD1. Germline loops: CDR1 MNHEY, CDR2 SVGAGI. CDR3 length: 14 residues. V shed 8 bases and J 7 bases; nucleotides not matched to a gene: 10. As DNA, the CDR3 is TGTGCCAGCTCAGACAGGGGCCCCAGGCAGCCCCAGCATTTT. This codes for CASSDRGPRQPQHF.

The chain carries TRBV9 and TRBJ2-7; TRBD2 matches at 9 bases. Trimming took 4 bases from V and 2 from J; bases not matched to a gene: 7. This CDR3 has 15 residues. CDR1 and CDR2 from the germline V gene are SGDLS and YYNGEE. For the CDR3, the DNA is TGTGCCAGCAGCCCCCGACTAGCGGCCACCTACGAGCAGTACTTC. Translating it yields CASSPRLAATYEQYF.

The chain uses TRBV7-9 and TRBJ2-3; maybe TRBD1 (6 bases). Trimming shortened V by 5 bases and J by 2 bases, and 17 bases separated the two germline ends. Germline V CDR1 and CDR2: SEHNR, FQNEAQ (reference sequence). The CDR3 contains 16 residues. CDR3 coding DNA: TGTGCCAGCAGCGCAGCCGGGACACTTCCCACAGATACGCAGTATTTT. It encodes CASSAAGTLPTDTQYF.

The genes are TRBV12-3 or TRBV12-4 and TRBJ2-1, with D uncertain. V lost 7 bases to trimming and J lost 10 bases, with 17 bases between them. The CDR3 runs to 13 residues. The CDR3 sequence is CASTSSPLREQFF. CDR3 DNA sequence: TGTGCCAGCACCTCGAGTCCCTTGCGGGAGCAGTTCTTC.

V gene TRBV4-2 combines with J gene TRBJ2-3; 7 bases map to TRBD2. V lost 1 base and J lost 0; bases outside the gene matches: 4. Germline CDR1 LGHNA, CDR2 YNFKEQ. This CDR3 is 16 amino acids long. CDR3 in DNA: TGTGCCAGCAGCCAAGCCCCCGGGGGGAGCACAGATACGCAGTATTTT. Translated: CASSQAPGGSTDTQYF.

The J gene is TRBJ2-1, the V gene TRBV4-1; a possible D gene is TRBD2 (6 bases). The V gene lost 3 bases and the J gene lost 2 bases, with 14 bases spanning the gap. This CDR3 has 16 residues. Germline CDR1 and CDR2: MGHRA and YSYEKL. The CDR3 bases are TGCGCCAGCAGCCATGAAAGTAGCGGCCCCTACAATGAGCAGTTCTTC. This codes for CASSHESSGPYNEQFF.

The V gene is TRBV7-8, the J gene TRBJ1-5, with 9 bases that match TRBD1. The CDR3 covers 16 residues. V dropped 2 bases and J dropped 5; count of bases not matched to a gene: 7. CDR1 and CDR2 from the germline V gene are SGHVS and FQNEAQ. The CDR3 spells CASSLLPGQGDQPQHF. In nucleotides, the CDR3 is TGTGCCAGCAGCTTATTACCGGGACAGGGAGATCAGCCCCAGCATTTT. Combining the CDR3 with reference TRBV7-8 and TRBJ1-5 gives the whole variable domain GAGVSQSPRYKVAKRGQDVALRCDPISGHVSLFWYQQALGQGPEFLTYFQNEAQLDKSGLPSDRFFAERPEGSVSTLKIQRTQQEDSAVYLCASSLLPGQGDQPQHFGDGTRLSIL.

The chain joins TRBV6-2 or TRBV6-3 to TRBJ2-5; the match to TRBD2 covers 8 bases. There are 17 residues in the CDR3. The J segment lost 3 bases and the V segment lost 7 bases, leaving 16 bases of the junction unmatched. CDR1 MNHEY and CDR2 SVGEGT come from the germline V gene. The CDR3 DNA reads as TGTGCCAGCATCCCTTGGGGAGGGAGCGGGAGAGAAGAGACCCAGTACTTC. Translating it yields CASIPWGGSGREETQYF.

This chain joins TRBV6-4 and TRBJ2-1, with 9 positions matching TRBD2. Germline CDR1 and CDR2: MRHNA and SNTAGT. J gave up 8 bases and V 0 bases, and 5 bases lay outside the gene matches. The CDR3 is 15 residues long. CDR3 sequence reads: CASSDSGLAYHEQFF. The CDR3 bases are TGTGCCAGCAGTGACTCCGGACTAGCGTACCATGAGCAGTTCTTC.